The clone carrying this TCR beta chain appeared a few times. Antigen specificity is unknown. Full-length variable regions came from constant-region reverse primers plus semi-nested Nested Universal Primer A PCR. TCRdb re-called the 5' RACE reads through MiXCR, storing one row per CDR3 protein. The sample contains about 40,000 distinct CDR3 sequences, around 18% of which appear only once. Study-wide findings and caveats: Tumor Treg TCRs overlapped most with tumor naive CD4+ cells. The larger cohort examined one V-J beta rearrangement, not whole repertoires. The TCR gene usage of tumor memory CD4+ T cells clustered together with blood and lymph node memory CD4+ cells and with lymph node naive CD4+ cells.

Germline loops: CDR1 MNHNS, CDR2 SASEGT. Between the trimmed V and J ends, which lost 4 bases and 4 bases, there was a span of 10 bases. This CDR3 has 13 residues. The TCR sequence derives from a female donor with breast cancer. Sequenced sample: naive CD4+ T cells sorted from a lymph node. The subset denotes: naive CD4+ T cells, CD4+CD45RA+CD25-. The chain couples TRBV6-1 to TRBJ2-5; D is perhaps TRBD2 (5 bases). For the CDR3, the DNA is TGTGCCAGCAGTGTAGTAGGGAGAGAGACCCAGTACTTC. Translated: CASSVVGRETQYF.